These 22 T cell receptor beta chains originate from one sample sequenced in a study of T cell clonotyping in hematopoietic cell transplantation. As for time point: recipient sample about 28 days before transplant, after cytoreduction. Assay used: immunoSEQ multiplex PCR; TCRdb lists only in-frame clones, some missing. The data contain 75,000 to 95,000 clones, roughly 95% of them singletons. Here the sequenced sample was peripheral blood mononuclear cells, taken before stem cell transplant. Source of these receptors: a woman aged 50 to 60 with acute myeloid leukemia. Some clones in this sample may be carry-over from other donors' samples.

The count of this clone is one. V gene TRBV5-8 combines with J gene TRBJ2-1, with TRBD1 matching 9 bases. The CDR3 is made up of 15 amino acids. V gave up 0 bases and J gave up 7 bases; unmatched junction bases: 5. Looked up from germline, CDR1 is SGHTS and CDR2 is YDEGEE. The CDR3 is CASSLAGQGWNEQFF. The CDR3 nucleotides are TGTGCCAGCAGCTTGGCGGGACAGGGATGGAATGAGCAGTTCTTC.

CDR3 residues: CASSTDRYTGELFF. The DNA for the CDR3 is TGTGCCAGCAGCACGGACAGGTACACCGGGGAGCTGTTTTTT. The chain carries TRBV7-2 and TRBJ2-2; 7 bases are shared with TRBD1. This CDR3 has 14 residues. The J segment lost 3 bases and the V segment lost 5 bases, leaving 3 bases of the junction unmatched. From germline, CDR1 is SGHTA and CDR2 FQGNSA.

This rearrangement joins TRBV6-5 to TRBJ1-2, with a tentative D call TRBD1 (6 bases). This CDR3 is built from 14 residues. Germline values: CDR1 MNHEY, CDR2 SVGAGI. V was trimmed by 6 bases and J by 7 bases, leaving 18 bases between them. The CDR3 protein is CASSQGTGASGYTF. The DNA for the CDR3 is TGTGCCAGCAGCCAAGGGACGGGGGCCTCTGGCTACACCTTC.

This clone was found a few times. The V gene is TRBV4-1, the J gene TRBJ2-1; TRBD1 matches 9 bases. Trimming at V came to 3 bases and at J to 7 bases, leaving 4 bases not matched to a gene. Per the germline V gene, CDR1 is MGHRA and CDR2 is YSYEKL. This CDR3 contains 14 residues. CDR3 nucleotide sequence: TGCGCCAGCAGCCAGCGACAGGGGGGGAATGAGCAGTTCTTC. This translates into CASSQRQGGNEQFF.

This rearrangement joins TRBV6-5 to TRBJ1-2; 7 bases map to TRBD1. This CDR3 is 13 amino acids long. V trimming: 5 bases; J trimming: 3 bases; junction bases outside the gene matches: 3. The germline gives CDR1 MNHEY, CDR2 SVGAGI. CDR3 DNA sequence: TGTGCCAGCAGTCGACAGGGTTACTATGGCTACACCTTC. Residues: CASSRQGYYGYTF.

The V and J genes are TRBV5-1 and TRBJ2-5, with 11 bases matching TRBD1. The CDR3 covers 13 residues. Germline loops: CDR1 SGHRS, CDR2 YFSETQ. With V trimmed by 5 bases and J by 5 bases, 2 bases remained unmatched. The CDR3 DNA follows: TGCGCCAGCAGTAGGGACAGGGGGGAGACCCAGTACTTC. Translated, it gives CASSRDRGETQYF.

The chain recombines TRBV28 with TRBJ2-7; 7 bases fit TRBD1. Germline CDR1 MDHEN, CDR2 SYDVKM. This CDR3 has 15 residues. The J segment lost 0 bases and the V segment lost 5 bases, leaving 7 bases of the junction unmatched. This chain's CDR3 is CASSADRANSYEQYF. The CDR3 DNA reads TGTGCCAGCAGTGCCGACAGGGCCAACTCCTACGAGCAGTACTTC. Filled out from reference TRBV28 and TRBJ2-7, the complete variable domain reads DVKVTQSSRYLVKRTGEKVFLECVQDMDHENMFWYRQDPGLGLRLIYFSYDVKMKEKGDIPEGYSVSREKKERFSLILESASTNQTSMYLCASSADRANSYEQYFGPGTRLTVT.

The chain links TRBV5-6 to TRBJ1-2, with D possibly matching TRBD1 (5 bases). CDR3 size: 14 residues. CDR1 is SGHDT and CDR2 is YYEEEE in the germline V gene. Trimming took off 1 base at V and 7 bases at J, with 14 bases between the two ends. CDR3 sequence reads: CASSLWGDSPGYTF. The CDR3, as DNA: TGTGCCAGCAGCTTGTGGGGGGACTCCCCTGGCTACACCTTC.

V is TRBV2 and J is TRBJ2-2; 15 nucleotides match TRBD2. The ends lost 6 bases at V and 7 bases at J; junction bases unmatched: 9. Germline assignment: CDR1 SNHLY and CDR2 FYNNEI. The CDR3 runs 17 residues. For the CDR3, the DNA is TGTGCCAGCAGGGCAGGACTAGCGGGGGGGCCGAGCGGGGAGCTGTTTTTT. Its translation: CASRAGLAGGPSGELFF.

J is TRBJ1-1 and V is TRBV9, with 7 bases aligning to TRBD1. The CDR3 length is 15 residues. CDR1 and CDR2 (germline): SGDLS, YYNGEE. With V trimmed by 4 bases and J by 0 bases, 6 bases remained unmatched. This chain's CDR3 is CASSMGQLMNTEAFF. In DNA form, the CDR3 reads TGTGCCAGCAGCATGGGACAGTTAATGAACACTGAAGCTTTCTTT.

This rearrangement joins TRBV5-6 to TRBJ2-7, with D perhaps matching TRBD1 or TRBD2 (6 bases each). CDR1 is SGHDT and CDR2 is YYEEEE in the germline V gene. V shed 1 base and J shed 3 bases, with 20 bases lying between them. There are 17 residues in the CDR3. The CDR3 loop is CASSLLGGRGELYEQYF. In DNA form, the CDR3 reads TGTGCCAGCAGCTTGCTGGGGGGCAGGGGCGAACTCTACGAGCAGTACTTC.

The rearrangement links TRBV10-3 to TRBJ1-5, with D unresolved. V shed 3 bases and J shed 0 bases, with 9 bases lying between them. The CDR3 has 15 residues. Per germline, CDR1 ENHRY and CDR2 SYGVKD. The CDR3: CAISDKVNSNQPQHF. The CDR3 DNA follows: TGTGCCATCAGTGATAAGGTTAATAGCAATCAGCCCCAGCATTTT.

The rearrangement joins TRBV20-1 to TRBJ1-1; D gene unclear. V shed 0 bases and J shed 11 bases, with 10 bases lying between them. The CDR3 consists of 11 residues. Germline V CDR1 and CDR2: DFQATT, SNEGSKA (reference sequence). The CDR3 loop is CSAREFGRAFF. CDR3 DNA sequence: TGCAGTGCTAGAGAATTCGGTCGCGCTTTCTTT.

V usage is TRBV6-6 and J usage is TRBJ2-7; possibly TRBD1 for D (5 bases). The V end lost 5 bases, the J end lost 6 bases, and 11 bases lay between the germline ends. Germline V gene sequence: CDR1 MNHNY, CDR2 SVGAGI (reference sequence). This CDR3 comprises 12 residues. The CDR3 protein is CASSRTLIEQYF. As DNA, the CDR3 is TGTGCCAGCAGTAGGACACTAATCGAGCAGTACTTC.

The chain uses TRBV5-1 and TRBJ2-5; the match to TRBD2 covers 10 bases. The CDR3 contains 16 residues. J gave up 2 bases and V 2 bases, and 6 bases lay outside the gene matches. CDR1 SGHRS and CDR2 YFSETQ come from the germline V gene. The CDR3 DNA follows: TGCGCCAGCAGCTTAATTGGACTAGCGGCTCAAGAGACCCAGTACTTC. Translated, it gives CASSLIGLAAQETQYF. The whole variable domain, filled in from reference TRBV5-1 and TRBJ2-5, reads KAGVTQTPRYLIKTRGQQVTLSCSPISGHRSVSWYQQTPGQGLQFLFEYFSETQRNKGNFPGRFSGRQFSNSRSEMNVSTLELGDSALYLCASSLIGLAAQETQYFGPGTRLLVL.

This rearrangement joins TRBV4-1 to TRBJ2-5; D is undetermined. V lost 0 bases, J lost 5 bases, and 4 bases lay in between. This CDR3 is 12 amino acids long. Germline V CDR1 and CDR2: MGHRA, YSYEKL. The CDR3 DNA reads as TGCGCCAGCAGCCAAGATCACGAGACCCAGTACTTC. It encodes CASSQDHETQYF.

The chain recombines TRBV2 with TRBJ2-7; the match to TRBD2 covers 16 bases. There are 15 residues in the CDR3. Germline V gene data show CDR1 as SNHLY and CDR2 as FYNNEI. V shed 6 bases, J shed 5 bases, and the junction held 4 bases outside the gene matches. The CDR3 DNA is TGTGCCAGCAGCCCGGGACTAGCGGGAGGGAACGAGCAGTACTTC. Amino acids: CASSPGLAGGNEQYF.

This chain connects TRBV30 to TRBJ2-2, with D uncertain. With 0 bases removed from V and 2 bases from J, the gap between germline ends came to 13 bases. The CDR3 totals 16 residues. The germline V gene encodes CDR1 GTSNPN and CDR2 SVGIG (reference sequence). CDR3 loop: CAWSVRPTINTGELFF. The CDR3 nucleotides are TGTGCCTGGAGTGTACGCCCCACGATAAACACCGGGGAGCTGTTTTTT. The variable domain in full, completed from reference TRBV30 and TRBJ2-2, reads SQTIHQWPATLVQPVGSPLSLECTVEGTSNPNLYWYRQAAGRGLQLLFYSVGIGQISSEVPQNLSASRPQDRQFILSSKKLLLSDSGFYLCAWSVRPTINTGELFFGEGSRLTVL.

The V and J genes are TRBV6-5 and TRBJ1-4; D might be TRBD1 (5 bases). V was pared by 9 bases and J by 3 bases, with 11 bases between. This CDR3 is 13 amino acids long. The germline V gene encodes CDR1 MNHEY and CDR2 SVGAGI. CDR3 sequence reads: CASHDSPNEKLFF. The DNA for the CDR3 is TGTGCCAGTCATGACAGCCCTAATGAAAAACTGTTTTTT.

The chain has TRBV5-1 and TRBJ2-7; D may be TRBD1 (5 bases). V was clipped by 3 bases and J by 3 bases, with 13 bases between them. This CDR3 has 14 amino acids. Looked up from germline, CDR1 is SGHRS and CDR2 is YFSETQ. This CDR3 is CASSYGQSGYEQYF. The CDR3, as DNA: TGCGCCAGCAGCTACGGACAATCAGGCTACGAGCAGTACTTC.

The chain combines TRBV7-3 with TRBJ1-1; 11 bases agree with TRBD1. Trimming cost V 5 bases and J 0 bases; bases outside gene matches: 11. This CDR3 is 18 amino acids long. Germline values: CDR1 SGHTA, CDR2 FQGTGA. The CDR3 region has the DNA TGTGCCAGCAGCCCCAGGGGGACAGGGGGGTATGTGAACACTGAAGCTTTCTTT. Translating gives CASSPRGTGGYVNTEAFF.

This sequence joins TRBV2 and TRBJ1-3; D gene ambiguous. V was trimmed by 3 bases and J by 0 bases, leaving 9 bases between them. The CDR3 totals 15 residues. Germline CDR1 reads SNHLY; CDR2 reads FYNNEI. CDR3 bases: TGTGCCAGCAGTGATGCGACGAACTCTGGAAACACCATATATTTT. Amino acids: CASSDATNSGNTIYF.